This record covers a single TCR beta chain. Germline values: CDR1 MDHEN, CDR2 SYDVKM. The CDR3 loop spans 14 amino acids. The V segment lost 2 bases and the J segment 9 bases; nucleotides outside the gene matches: 6. This sample is part of a study of OX40 agonist ivuxolimab in advanced cancers. Study information: Cohort: 80% to 90% men, mean age roughly 60, aged about 20 to 90.

Profiling relied on immunoSEQ multiplex PCR, and the TCRdb table lists in-frame clones only, not all of them. The table shows 45,000 to 65,000 clones, with approximately 91% occurring only once. The J gene is TRBJ2-1, the V gene TRBV28; TRBD2 aligns across 8 bases. This clonotype was sampled from an adult with an advanced solid tumor such as melanoma, head and neck, liver or kidney cancer. The sample was CD4+ or CD8+ T cells sorted from blood, taken in a trial of the OX40 agonist ivuxolimab. CDR3 protein: CASSLKAGVSEQFF. For the CDR3, the DNA is TGTGCCAGCAGTTTAAAAGCGGGAGTAAGTGAGCAGTTCTTC.